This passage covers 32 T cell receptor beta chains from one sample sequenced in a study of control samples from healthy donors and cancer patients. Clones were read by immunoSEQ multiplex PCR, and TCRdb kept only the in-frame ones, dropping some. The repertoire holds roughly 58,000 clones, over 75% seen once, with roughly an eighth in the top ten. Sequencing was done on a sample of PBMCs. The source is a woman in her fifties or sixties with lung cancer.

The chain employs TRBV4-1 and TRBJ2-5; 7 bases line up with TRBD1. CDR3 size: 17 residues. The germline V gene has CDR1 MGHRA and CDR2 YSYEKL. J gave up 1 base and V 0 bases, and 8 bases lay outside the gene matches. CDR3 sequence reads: CASSQDLMGTVQETQYF. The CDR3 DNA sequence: TGCGCCAGCAGCCAAGATTTAATGGGGACAGTCCAAGAGACCCAGTACTTC.

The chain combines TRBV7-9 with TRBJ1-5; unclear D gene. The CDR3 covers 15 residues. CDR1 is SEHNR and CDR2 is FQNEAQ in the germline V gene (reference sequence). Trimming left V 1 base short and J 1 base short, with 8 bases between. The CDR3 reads CASSLDPISNQPQHF. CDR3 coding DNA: TGTGCCAGCAGCTTAGACCCGATAAGCAATCAGCCCCAGCATTTT.

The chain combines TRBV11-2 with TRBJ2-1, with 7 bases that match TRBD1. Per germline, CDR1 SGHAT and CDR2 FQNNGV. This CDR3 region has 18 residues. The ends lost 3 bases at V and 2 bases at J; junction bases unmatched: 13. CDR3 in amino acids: CASSFLPGGASTYNEQFF. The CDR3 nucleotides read TGTGCCAGCAGCTTCCTTCCAGGGGGAGCCTCAACCTACAATGAGCAGTTCTTC. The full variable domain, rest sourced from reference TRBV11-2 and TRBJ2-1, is EAGVAQSPRYKIIEKRQSVAFWCNPISGHATLYWYQQILGQGPKLLIQFQNNGVVDDSQLPKDRFSAERLKGVDSTLKIQPAKLEDSAVYLCASSFLPGGASTYNEQFFGPGTRLTVL.

DNA of the CDR3: TGCGCCAGCAGCTTGGGTTCTCAGTTCTACGAGCAGTACTTC. It is translated as CASSLGSQFYEQYF. The chain combines TRBV5-1 with TRBJ2-7; D ambiguous. CDR3 length: 14 amino acids. The V and J ends lost 0 bases and 3 bases respectively, with 10 bases between them. Germline V gene lookup returns CDR1 SGHRS and CDR2 YFSETQ.

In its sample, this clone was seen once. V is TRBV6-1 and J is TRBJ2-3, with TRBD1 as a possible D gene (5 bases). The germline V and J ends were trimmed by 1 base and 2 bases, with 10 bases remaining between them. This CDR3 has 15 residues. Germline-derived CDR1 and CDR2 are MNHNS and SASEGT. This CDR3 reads CASSEGIRDTDTQYF. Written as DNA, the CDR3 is TGTGCCAGCAGTGAAGGGATCAGGGACACAGATACGCAGTATTTT.

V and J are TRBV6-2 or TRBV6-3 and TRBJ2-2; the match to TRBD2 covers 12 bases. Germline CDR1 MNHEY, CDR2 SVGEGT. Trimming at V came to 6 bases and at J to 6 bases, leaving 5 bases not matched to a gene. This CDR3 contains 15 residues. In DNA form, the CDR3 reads TGTGCCAGCAGCGCTAGCGGGAGGGTGGCCGGGGAGCTGTTTTTT. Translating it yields CASSASGRVAGELFF.

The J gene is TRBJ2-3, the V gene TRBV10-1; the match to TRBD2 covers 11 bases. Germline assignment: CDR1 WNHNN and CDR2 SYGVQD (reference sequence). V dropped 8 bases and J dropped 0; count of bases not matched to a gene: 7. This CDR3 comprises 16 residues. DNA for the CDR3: TGCGCCAGCGGCGGGACTAGCGGAAACAGCACAGATACGCAGTATTTT. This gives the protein CASGGTSGNSTDTQYF.

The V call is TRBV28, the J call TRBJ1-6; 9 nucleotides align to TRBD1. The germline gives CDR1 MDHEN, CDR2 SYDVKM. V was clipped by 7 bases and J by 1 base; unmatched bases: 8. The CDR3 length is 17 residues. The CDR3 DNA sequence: TGTGCCAGCACCCCCGGACAGGGGAAGTCCTATAATTCACCCCTCCACTTT. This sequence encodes CASTPGQGKSYNSPLHF.

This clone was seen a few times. The CDR3 bases are TGTGCCAGCAGCATGGGACTAGCGGGGGGCCAAGAGACCCAGTACTTC. The encoded protein is CASSMGLAGGQETQYF. The genes are TRBV5-4 and TRBJ2-5, with 15 bases identical to TRBD2. Germline CDR1 is SGHNT and CDR2 is YYREEE (reference sequence). J was trimmed by 1 base and V by 4 bases; bases with no gene match: 2. The CDR3 is 16 residues long.

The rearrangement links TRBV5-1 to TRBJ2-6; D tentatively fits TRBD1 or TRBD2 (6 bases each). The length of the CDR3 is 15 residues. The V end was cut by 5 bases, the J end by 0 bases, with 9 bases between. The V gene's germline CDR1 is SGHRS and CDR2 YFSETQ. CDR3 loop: CASRGGSSGANVLTF. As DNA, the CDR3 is TGCGCCAGCAGAGGGGGGAGCTCTGGGGCCAACGTCCTGACTTTC.

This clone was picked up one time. The CDR3, as DNA: TGTGCCAGCAGTTTGGGACAGTTTTCGGTCGGAGCTTTCTTT. It is translated as CASSLGQFSVGAFF. The V call is TRBV28, the J call TRBJ1-1; 7 bases map to TRBD1. The CDR3 consists of 14 residues. The germline gives CDR1 MDHEN, CDR2 SYDVKM. Trimming at V came to 3 bases and at J to 10 bases, leaving 11 bases not matched to a gene. Combining the CDR3 with reference TRBV28 and TRBJ1-1 gives the whole variable domain DVKVTQSSRYLVKRTGEKVFLECVQDMDHENMFWYRQDPGLGLRLIYFSYDVKMKEKGDIPEGYSVSREKKERFSLILESASTNQTSMYLCASSLGQFSVGAFFGQGTRLTVV.

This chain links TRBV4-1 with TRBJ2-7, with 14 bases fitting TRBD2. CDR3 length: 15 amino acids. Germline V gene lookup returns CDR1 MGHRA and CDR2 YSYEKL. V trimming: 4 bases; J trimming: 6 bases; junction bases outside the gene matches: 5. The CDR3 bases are TGCGCCAGCAGCCTCGCGACTAGCGGGGGGGGCGAGCAGTACTTC. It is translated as CASSLATSGGGEQYF.

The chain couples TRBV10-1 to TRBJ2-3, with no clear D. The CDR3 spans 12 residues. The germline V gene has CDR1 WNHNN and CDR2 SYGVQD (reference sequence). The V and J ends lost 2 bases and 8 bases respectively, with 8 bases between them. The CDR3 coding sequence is TGCGCCAGCAGTGAGGCCTACCTTACGCAGTATTTT. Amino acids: CASSEAYLTQYF.

The CDR3 DNA follows: TGTGCCAGCAGCCCGGGGACGGCGGCCCCCTACGAGCAGTACTTC. Protein: CASSPGTAAPYEQYF. The V call is TRBV4-2, the J call TRBJ2-7; tentatively, D is TRBD1 or TRBD2 (5 bases each). The germline V and J ends were trimmed by 4 bases and 2 bases, with 15 bases remaining between them. The CDR3 consists of 15 residues. Germline loops: CDR1 LGHNA, CDR2 YNFKEQ.

The CDR3 coding sequence is TGCGCCAGCAGCTTGGCTTCAGGGCTGAACACTGAAGCTTTCTTT. Translating gives CASSLASGLNTEAFF. V usage is TRBV5-1 and J usage is TRBJ1-1, with a possible D match to TRBD1 (5 bases). This CDR3 has 15 residues. The V gene's germline CDR1 is SGHRS and CDR2 YFSETQ. Trimming removed 0 bases from V and 0 bases from J, with 9 bases in between.

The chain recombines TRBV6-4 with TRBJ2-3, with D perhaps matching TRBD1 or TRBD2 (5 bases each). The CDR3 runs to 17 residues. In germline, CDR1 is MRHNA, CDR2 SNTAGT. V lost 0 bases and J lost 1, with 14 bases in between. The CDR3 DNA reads TGTGCCAGCAGTGACTCAGGGACGGCAGCGGGCACAGATACGCAGTATTTT. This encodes CASSDSGTAAGTDTQYF.

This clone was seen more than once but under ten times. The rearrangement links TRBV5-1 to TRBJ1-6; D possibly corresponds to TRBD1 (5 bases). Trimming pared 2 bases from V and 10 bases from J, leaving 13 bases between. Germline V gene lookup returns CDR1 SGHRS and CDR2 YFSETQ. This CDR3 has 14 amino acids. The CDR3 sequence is CASSLTGLRSPLHF. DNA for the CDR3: TGCGCCAGCAGCTTAACGGGGCTACGATCACCCCTCCACTTT.

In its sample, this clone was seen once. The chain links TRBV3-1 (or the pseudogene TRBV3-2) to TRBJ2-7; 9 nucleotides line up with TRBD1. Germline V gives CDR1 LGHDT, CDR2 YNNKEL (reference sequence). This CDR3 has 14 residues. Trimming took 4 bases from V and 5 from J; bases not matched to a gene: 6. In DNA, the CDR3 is TGTGCCAGCAGCCTATGGGACAGGGATGACGAGCAGTACTTC. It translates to CASSLWDRDDEQYF.

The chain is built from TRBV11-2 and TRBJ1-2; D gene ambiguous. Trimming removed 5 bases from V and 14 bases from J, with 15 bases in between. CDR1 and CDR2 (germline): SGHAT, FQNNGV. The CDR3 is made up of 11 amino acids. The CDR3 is CASSNGLSWTF. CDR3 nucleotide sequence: TGTGCCAGCAGCAACGGACTGAGCTGGACCTTC.

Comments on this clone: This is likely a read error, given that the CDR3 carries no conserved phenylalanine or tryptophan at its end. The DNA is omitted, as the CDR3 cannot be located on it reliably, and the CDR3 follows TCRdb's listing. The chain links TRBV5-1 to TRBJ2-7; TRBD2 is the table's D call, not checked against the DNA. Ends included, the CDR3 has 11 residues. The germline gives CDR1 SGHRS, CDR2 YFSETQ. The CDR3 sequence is CASTYPDSMAR.

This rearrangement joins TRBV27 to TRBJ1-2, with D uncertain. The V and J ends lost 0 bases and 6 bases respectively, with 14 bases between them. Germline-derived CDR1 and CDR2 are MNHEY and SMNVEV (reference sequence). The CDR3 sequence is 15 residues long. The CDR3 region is CASSLSPMKQHGYTF. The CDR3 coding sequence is TGTGCCAGCAGTTTATCCCCGATGAAACAACATGGCTACACCTTC.

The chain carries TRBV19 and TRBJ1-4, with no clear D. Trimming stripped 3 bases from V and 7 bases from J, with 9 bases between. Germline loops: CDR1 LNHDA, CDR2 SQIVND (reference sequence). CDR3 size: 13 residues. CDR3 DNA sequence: TGTGCCAGTAGTATGCGGGTTGGTGAAAAACTGTTTTTT. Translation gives CASSMRVGEKLFF.

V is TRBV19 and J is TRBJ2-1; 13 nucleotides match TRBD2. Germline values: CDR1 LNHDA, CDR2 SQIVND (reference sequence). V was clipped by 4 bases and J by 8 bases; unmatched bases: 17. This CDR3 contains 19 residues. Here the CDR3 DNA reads TGTGCCAGTAGTAGGAGGGGGGGAGGACTAGCGGGAGTTATGGATGAGCAGTTCTTC. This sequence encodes CASSRRGGGLAGVMDEQFF. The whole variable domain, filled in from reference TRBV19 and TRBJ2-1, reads DGGITQSPKYLFRKEGQNVTLSCEQNLNHDAMYWYRQDPGQGLRLIYYSQIVNDFQKGDIAEGYSVSREKKESFPLTVTSAQKNPTAFYLCASSRRGGGLAGVMDEQFFGPGTRLTVL.

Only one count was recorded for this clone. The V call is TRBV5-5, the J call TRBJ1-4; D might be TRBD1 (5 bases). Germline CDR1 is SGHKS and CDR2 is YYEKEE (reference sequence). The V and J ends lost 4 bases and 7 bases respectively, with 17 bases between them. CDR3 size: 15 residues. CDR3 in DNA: TGTGCCAGCAGCCCGGGGCCGGACAATCGTGAAAAACTGTTTTTT. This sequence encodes CASSPGPDNREKLFF.

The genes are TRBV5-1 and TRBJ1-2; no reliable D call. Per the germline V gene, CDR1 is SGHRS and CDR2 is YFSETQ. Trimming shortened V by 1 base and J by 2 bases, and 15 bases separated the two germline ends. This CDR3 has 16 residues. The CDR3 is CASSLLPTVENYGYTF. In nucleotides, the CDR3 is TGCGCCAGCAGCTTGTTACCTACAGTCGAAAACTATGGCTACACCTTC.

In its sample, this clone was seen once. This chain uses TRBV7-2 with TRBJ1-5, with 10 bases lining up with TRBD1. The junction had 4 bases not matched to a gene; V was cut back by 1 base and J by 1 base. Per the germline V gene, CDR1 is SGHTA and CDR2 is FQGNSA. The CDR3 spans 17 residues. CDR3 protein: CASSLGTGGFSNQPQHF. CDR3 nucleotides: TGTGCCAGCAGCTTAGGGACAGGGGGGTTCAGCAATCAGCCCCAGCATTTT.

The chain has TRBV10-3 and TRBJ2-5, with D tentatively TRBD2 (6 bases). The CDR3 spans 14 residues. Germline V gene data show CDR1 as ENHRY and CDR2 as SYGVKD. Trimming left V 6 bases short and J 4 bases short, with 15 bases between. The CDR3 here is CAIRGTSRTETQYF. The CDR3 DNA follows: TGTGCCATCAGGGGAACTAGCCGTACAGAGACCCAGTACTTC.

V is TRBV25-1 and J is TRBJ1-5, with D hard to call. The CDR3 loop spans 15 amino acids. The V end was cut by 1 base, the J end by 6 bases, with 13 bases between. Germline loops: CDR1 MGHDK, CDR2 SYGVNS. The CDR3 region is CASSELGSSGQPQHF. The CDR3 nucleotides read TGTGCCAGCAGTGAATTGGGCAGTTCGGGTCAGCCCCAGCATTTT.

CDR3 DNA sequence: TGTGCCAGCAGTTTATCGTGGCAGGGGGTATGGGGAGGCTACACCTTC. Protein: CASSLSWQGVWGGYTF. The chain combines TRBV27 with TRBJ1-2; 7 positions match TRBD1. The V and J ends lost 0 bases and 8 bases, in that order; junction bases with no gene match: 12. Per the germline V gene, CDR1 is MNHEY and CDR2 is SMNVEV (reference sequence). The CDR3 spans 16 residues.

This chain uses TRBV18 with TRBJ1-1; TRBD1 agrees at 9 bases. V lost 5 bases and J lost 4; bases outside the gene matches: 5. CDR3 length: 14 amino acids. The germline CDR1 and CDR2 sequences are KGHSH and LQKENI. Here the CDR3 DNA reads TGTGCCAGCTCAGGCCAGACAGGGGGCACTGAAGCTTTCTTT. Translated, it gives CASSGQTGGTEAFF.

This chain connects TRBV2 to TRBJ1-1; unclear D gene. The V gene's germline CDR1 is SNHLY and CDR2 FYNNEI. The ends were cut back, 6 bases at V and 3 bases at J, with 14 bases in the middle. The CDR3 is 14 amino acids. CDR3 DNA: TGTGCCAGCAGCGCGGAGGATAGTTACACTGAAGCTTTCTTT. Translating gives CASSAEDSYTEAFF.

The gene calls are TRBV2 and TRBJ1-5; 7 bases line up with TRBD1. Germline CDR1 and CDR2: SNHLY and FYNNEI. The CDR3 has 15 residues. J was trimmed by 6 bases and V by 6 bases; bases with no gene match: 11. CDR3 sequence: CASRGDGQVGQPQHF. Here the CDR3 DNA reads TGTGCCAGCAGGGGGGATGGACAGGTGGGTCAGCCCCAGCATTTT.